These 28 T cell receptor beta chains came from one sample sequenced in a study of cytomegalovirus exposure and HLA in healthy donors. PCR employed 60 Vbeta and 13 Jbeta primers. Libraries were prepared by immunoSEQ multiplex PCR; TCRdb keeps only in-frame clonotypes and omits some of them. The table records 200,000 or so clones, around 77% of them present only once. Sequencing was carried out using PBMCs. These receptors all stem from a woman in her thirties in good health and CMV-seronegative.

This chain joins TRBV6-1 and TRBJ2-4, with D hard to call. Germline CDR1 is MNHNS and CDR2 is SASEGT. CDR3 length: 16 amino acids. V was clipped by 3 bases and J by 0 bases, with 12 bases between them. The CDR3, as DNA: TGTGCCAGCAGTGAGCAAAGTGGAGTAGCCAAAAACATTCAGTACTTC. Translation gives CASSEQSGVAKNIQYF.

The chain combines TRBV18 with TRBJ1-5; D is possibly TRBD1 (5 bases). The CDR3 is 18 amino acids. Between the trimmed V and J ends, which lost 3 bases and 6 bases, there was a span of 24 bases. The germline V gene has CDR1 KGHSH and CDR2 LQKENI. The CDR3 coding sequence is TGTGCCAGCTCACCGTTCACGGGGTCCGGGTGGGGGGGTCAGCCCCAGCATTTT. It yields the protein CASSPFTGSGWGGQPQHF. The variable domain in full, with the rest retrieved from reference TRBV18 and TRBJ1-5, is NAGVMQNPRHLVRRRGQEARLRCSPMKGHSHVYWYRQLPEEGLKFMVYLQKENIIDESGMPKERFSAEFPKEGPSILRIQQVVRGDSAAYFCASSPFTGSGWGGQPQHFGDGTRLSIL.

The rearrangement links TRBV5-4 to TRBJ2-3; 11 bases are shared with TRBD2. CDR3 length: 16 residues. Germline CDR1 reads SGHNT; CDR2 reads YYREEE (reference sequence). The junction had 5 bases not matched to a gene; V was cut back by 3 bases and J by 2 bases. The CDR3 DNA follows: TGTGCCAGCAGCTCCCGGACTAGCGGGTTCACAGATACGCAGTATTTT. It yields the protein CASSSRTSGFTDTQYF.

The genes are TRBV7-2 and TRBJ2-5; D may be TRBD2 (7 bases). Germline lookup yields CDR1 SGHTA and CDR2 FQGNSA. The length of the CDR3 is 14 residues. Trimming shortened V by 4 bases and J by 1 base, and 10 bases separated the two germline ends. The CDR3 DNA sequence: TGTGCCAGCAGCTGGCGGGGGCCCCAAGAGACCCAGTACTTC. As protein: CASSWRGPQETQYF.

The chain is built from TRBV5-4 and TRBJ2-7; 11 bases fit TRBD1. After removal of 5 bases from V and 6 bases from J, the junction contained 4 bases not matched to a gene. The CDR3 is 13 residues long. The germline V gene encodes CDR1 SGHNT and CDR2 YYREEE (reference sequence). The CDR3 DNA follows: TGTGCCAGCAGTTGGGACAGGGGGTTCGAGCAGTACTTC. It is translated as CASSWDRGFEQYF.

The rearrangement joins TRBV7-8 to TRBJ2-2; 8 bases map to TRBD1. The trim removed 5 bases at V and 0 bases at J, leaving 2 bases unmatched. Germline V gene lookup returns CDR1 SGHVS and CDR2 FQNEAQ. This CDR3 spans 15 amino acids. The CDR3 sequence is CASSQQGANTGELFF. In DNA, the CDR3 is TGTGCCAGCAGCCAACAGGGGGCGAACACCGGGGAGCTGTTTTTT. The whole variable domain, remainder taken from reference TRBV7-8 and TRBJ2-2, is GAGVSQSPRYKVAKRGQDVALRCDPISGHVSLFWYQQALGQGPEFLTYFQNEAQLDKSGLPSDRFFAERPEGSVSTLKIQRTQQEDSAVYLCASSQQGANTGELFFGEGSRLTVL.

The chain carries TRBV6-1 and TRBJ2-5, with D perhaps TRBD1 (5 bases). The germline CDR1 and CDR2 sequences are MNHNS and SASEGT. V dropped 4 bases and J dropped 0 bases, with 12 bases sitting between them. The CDR3 contains 15 residues. The CDR3 spells CASSVTYRHQETQYF. CDR3 sequence (DNA): TGTGCCAGCAGTGTCACCTACAGGCACCAAGAGACCCAGTACTTC.

This clone has a single count. V usage is TRBV9 and J usage is TRBJ1-4; perhaps TRBD1 as D (5 bases). Trimming removed 3 bases at V and 5 bases at J, with 14 bases between. Germline CDR1 reads SGDLS; CDR2 reads YYNGEE. This CDR3 has 15 amino acids. As DNA, the CDR3 is TGTGCCAGCAGCGGGTACGGGGGGGGGAATGAAAAACTGTTTTTT. Protein: CASSGYGGGNEKLFF.

V is TRBV11-2 and J is TRBJ2-5; 12 nucleotides match TRBD2. Per germline, CDR1 SGHAT and CDR2 FQNNGV. Trimming cost V 5 bases and J 3 bases; bases outside gene matches: 1. The CDR3 totals 14 residues. The CDR3 DNA reads as TGTGCCAGCAGCCCTAGCGGGGGGGAAGAGACCCAGTACTTC. This codes for CASSPSGGEETQYF.

Concerning this clone itself: A junction boundary mismatches the germline segment, possibly from a read error. The rearrangement links TRBV7-9 to TRBJ2-5; perhaps TRBD1 as D (6 bases). The CDR3 extends over 12 amino acids. Germline V lookup: CDR1 SEHNR, CDR2 FQNEAQ (reference sequence). CDR3 sequence: CSSSIQGETQYF. In DNA, the CDR3 is TGTTCCAGCAGCATTCAGGGGGAGACCCAGTACTTC.

The chain couples TRBV4-1 to TRBJ1-5; 9 positions match TRBD1. Per the germline V gene, CDR1 is MGHRA and CDR2 is YSYEKL. With 3 bases clipped from V and 3 bases from J, the junction kept 9 bases outside the gene matches. The CDR3 spans 17 residues. For the CDR3, the DNA is TGCGCCAGCAGCCATCCCCGAGGGGACAGGGTCAATCAGCCCCAGCATTTT. It translates to CASSHPRGDRVNQPQHF.

This clone has more than one count but fewer than ten. The rearrangement uses TRBV13 and TRBJ2-5; 8 bases fit TRBD2. This CDR3 has 14 amino acids. With 5 bases clipped from V and 2 bases from J, the junction kept 4 bases outside the gene matches. CDR1 PRHDT and CDR2 FYEKMQ come from the germline V gene (reference sequence). The CDR3 bases are TGTGCCAGCAGCAGCGGGACTAGGCAAGAGACCCAGTACTTC. Translated, it gives CASSSGTRQETQYF.

This rearrangement joins TRBV29-1 to TRBJ2-5, with 8 bases matching TRBD1. Per the germline V gene, CDR1 is SQVTM and CDR2 is ANQGSEA. This CDR3 region has 16 residues. V shed 3 bases and J 4 bases; nucleotides not matched to a gene: 13. In DNA form, the CDR3 reads TGCAGCGTTGACAGGGGCCAGGGGGCGAGGGGAGAGACCCAGTACTTC. This translates into CSVDRGQGARGETQYF. The whole variable domain, remainder taken from reference TRBV29-1 and TRBJ2-5, is SAVISQKPSRDICQRGTSLTIQCQVDSQVTMMFWYRQQPGQSLTLIATANQGSEATYESGFVIDKFPISRPNLTFSTLTVSNMSPEDSSIYLCSVDRGQGARGETQYFGPGTRLLVL.

A single count supports this clone. The rearrangement uses TRBV28 and TRBJ2-3; D is undetermined. Looked up from germline, CDR1 is MDHEN and CDR2 is SYDVKM. The length of the CDR3 is 15 residues. Deletions cut 2 bases from V and 1 base from J, with 10 bases between. The CDR3 loop is CASSLGSARTDTQYF. The CDR3 DNA sequence: TGTGCCAGCAGTTTAGGAAGCGCGCGCACAGATACGCAGTATTTT.

The chain couples TRBV28 to TRBJ1-4; no firm D call. The CDR3 consists of 16 residues. V lost 2 bases to trimming and J lost 0 bases, with 10 bases between them. Looked up from germline, CDR1 is MDHEN and CDR2 is SYDVKM. The CDR3 is CASSLGPSATNEKLFF. CDR3 coding DNA: TGTGCCAGCAGTTTAGGGCCATCTGCAACTAATGAAAAACTGTTTTTT.

The CDR3 sequence is CASSPAWRTNYGYTF. CDR3 nucleotides: TGTGCCAGCTCACCAGCTTGGCGGACTAACTATGGCTACACCTTC. This chain joins TRBV18 and TRBJ1-2, with D unclear. This CDR3 has 15 residues. V shed 2 bases and J shed 0 bases, with 10 bases lying between them. Looked up from germline, CDR1 is KGHSH and CDR2 is LQKENI. Using reference TRBV18 and TRBJ1-2 for the parts outside the CDR3, the full variable domain is NAGVMQNPRHLVRRRGQEARLRCSPMKGHSHVYWYRQLPEEGLKFMVYLQKENIIDESGMPKERFSAEFPKEGPSILRIQQVVRGDSAAYFCASSPAWRTNYGYTFGSGTRLTVV.

The rearrangement links TRBV28 to TRBJ1-6; 11 bases fit TRBD1. Germline V gene lookup returns CDR1 MDHEN and CDR2 SYDVKM. Unmatched junction bases numbered 7, after V lost 6 bases and J lost 9 bases. The CDR3 covers 15 residues. The CDR3 nucleotides are TGTGCCAGCAGGGCGGGACAGGGGGTTGTTTCACCCCTCCACTTT. Its protein product is CASRAGQGVVSPLHF.

This chain joins TRBV5-1 and TRBJ2-7; 8 positions agree with TRBD1. This CDR3 comprises 18 residues. Germline loops: CDR1 SGHRS, CDR2 YFSETQ. V gave up 4 bases and J gave up 10 bases; unmatched junction bases: 25. CDR3 region: CASSPDSFGQGSLRGQYF. For the CDR3, the DNA is TGCGCCAGCAGCCCAGACTCCTTTGGACAGGGTTCTCTACGGGGACAGTACTTC. Combining the CDR3 with reference TRBV5-1 and TRBJ2-7 gives the whole variable domain KAGVTQTPRYLIKTRGQQVTLSCSPISGHRSVSWYQQTPGQGLQFLFEYFSETQRNKGNFPGRFSGRQFSNSRSEMNVSTLELGDSALYLCASSPDSFGQGSLRGQYFGPGTRLTVT.

V is TRBV7-9 and J is TRBJ1-1; possible D gene TRBD1, 5 bases. CDR3 length: 13 amino acids. The V end lost 5 bases, the J end lost 7 bases, and 14 bases lay between the germline ends. CDR1 is SEHNR and CDR2 is FQNEAQ in the germline V gene (reference sequence). DNA of the CDR3: TGTGCCAGCAGCCCCAGACAGAGATTTGAAGCTTTCTTT. It encodes CASSPRQRFEAFF.

This clone occurred once. The rearrangement uses TRBV5-6 and TRBJ2-7, with D perhaps matching TRBD2 (5 bases). Germline CDR1 and CDR2: SGHDT and YYEEEE. This CDR3 is built from 13 residues. Trimming shortened V by 4 bases and J by 3 bases, and 11 bases separated the two germline ends. Written as DNA, the CDR3 is TGTGCCAGCAGCAATGGACTTCTCTACGAGCAGTACTTC. The encoded protein is CASSNGLLYEQYF.

The chain uses TRBV5-1 and TRBJ2-1, with 13 positions matching TRBD2. Losses at the gene ends were 5 bases for V and 1 base for J; bases not matched to a gene: 3. Germline V gene sequence: CDR1 SGHRS, CDR2 YFSETQ. This CDR3 has 16 amino acids. In DNA form, the CDR3 reads TGCGCCAGCAGGACTAGCGGGGGGAGGTCCTACAATGAGCAGTTCTTC. This gives the protein CASRTSGGRSYNEQFF.

The chain is built from TRBV4-1 and TRBJ1-2; unclear D gene. The V and J ends lost 3 bases and 5 bases respectively, with 16 bases between them. This CDR3 contains 15 residues. CDR1 MGHRA and CDR2 YSYEKL come from the germline V gene. The CDR3 reads CASSHGFDLRYGYTF. CDR3 nucleotide sequence: TGCGCCAGCAGCCATGGGTTCGACCTGCGGTATGGCTACACCTTC.

The chain is built from TRBV5-1 and TRBJ2-1; D is possibly TRBD2 (6 bases). This CDR3 contains 14 residues. The germline V gene has CDR1 SGHRS and CDR2 YFSETQ. V was cut by 5 bases and J by 7 bases, with 16 bases left in between. The CDR3 DNA reads as TGCGCCAGCAGTCTGTACGGGAGAGAAAATGAGCAGTTCTTC. It encodes CASSLYGRENEQFF.

This chain connects TRBV10-3 to TRBJ1-1, with D possibly matching TRBD1 (6 bases). The V gene lost 3 bases and the J gene lost 5 bases, with 16 bases spanning the gap. In germline, CDR1 is ENHRY, CDR2 SYGVKD. The CDR3 length is 15 residues. The CDR3 nucleotides are TGTGCCATCAGTGATCCCGACAGGTCGATAACTGAAGCTTTCTTT. It yields the protein CAISDPDRSITEAFF.

This clone was detected once. V usage is TRBV7-6 and J usage is TRBJ1-5; no firm D call. CDR3 length equals 13 residues. Germline CDR1 is SGHVS and CDR2 is FNYEAQ. The V gene lost 3 bases and the J gene lost 4 bases, with 7 bases spanning the gap. CDR3 region: CASSLHSNQPQHF. In DNA form, the CDR3 reads TGTGCCAGCAGCTTGCATAGTAATCAGCCCCAGCATTTT.

Notes on this clone: A junction boundary mismatches the germline segment, possibly from a read error. V is TRBV5-1 and J is TRBJ2-5, with TRBD2 identical over 7 bases. Germline CDR1 SGHRS, CDR2 YFSETQ. CDR3 size: 16 residues. As DNA, the CDR3 is TGCGCCAGCAGCCCCCGGACTAGGAGGGATGGAGAGACCCGGTACTTC. This encodes CASSPRTRRDGETRYF.

The count of this clone is one. The chain is built from TRBV4-1 and TRBJ2-5; TRBD1 is a possible D gene (6 bases). The CDR3 is made up of 20 amino acids. V was trimmed by 1 base and J by 4 bases, leaving 28 bases between them. Germline CDR1 and CDR2: MGHRA and YSYEKL. The CDR3 loop reads CASSQAQGVWVGGVGETQYF. CDR3 in DNA: TGCGCCAGCAGCCAAGCTCAAGGGGTTTGGGTAGGGGGAGTCGGAGAGACCCAGTACTTC.

This clone was observed a handful of times. This rearrangement joins TRBV7-9 to TRBJ2-1; TRBD1 might be the D (6 bases). The CDR3 is 12 residues long. Germline CDR1 is SEHNR and CDR2 is FQNEAQ (reference sequence). V gave up 4 bases and J gave up 15 bases, with 16 bases separating them. CDR3 in DNA: TGTGCCAGCAGCTCCGGACAGCTACCATCGTTCTTC. It codes for CASSSGQLPSFF.